The 16 T cell receptor beta chains in this list originate from one sample, sequenced in a study of T cells in Graves' hyperthyroidism and ophthalmopathy (dated by TCRdb to about 2019). The library came from multiplex PCR. Sequencing was performed on an Illumina HiSeq 2000. Amplification of TCR beta CDR3 regions was carried out from RNA transcripts. The first round of RT-PCR for the TCR CDR3 was performed with the HTBI primer set and the Qiagen OneStep RT-PCR kit. The raw public reads went through TCRdb reprocessing: fastp at Q25, MiXCR clone calling, in-frame beta chains kept. Under each unique CDR3 protein, matching rows form one entry showing the most common genes and DNA. Present in this sample are 480,000 or so distinct CDR3 sequences, 46% of which were seen just once. Clones ranked in the top ten supply 35% to 50% of the sample. What was sequenced was peripheral blood or thyroid tissue (not recorded which). The source is an adult woman with Graves' disease, either hyperthyroidism or ophthalmopathy (not recorded which).

The gene calls are TRBV4-1 and TRBJ2-7; D is ambiguous. The CDR3 has 11 residues. V lost 11 bases and J 0 bases, leaving 8 bases between the germline ends. In germline, CDR1 is MGHRA, CDR2 YSYEKL. The chain's CDR3 is CALSHSYEQYF. For the CDR3, the DNA is TGCGCCCTAAGCCACTCCTACGAGCAGTACTTC.

This clonotype was counted at least ten times. The chain employs TRBV5-6 and TRBJ2-7; D gene ambiguous. V lost 5 bases, J lost 0 bases, and 12 bases lay in between. Germline V lookup: CDR1 SGHDT, CDR2 YYEEEE. The CDR3 is 14 residues long. Written as DNA, the CDR3 is TGTGCCAGCAGTACCTTGGCTAACTCCTACGAGCAGTACTTC. Translating gives CASSTLANSYEQYF. Based on the CDR3 plus reference TRBV5-6 and TRBJ2-7, the full variable domain is DAGVTQSPTHLIKTRGQQVTLRCSPKSGHDTVSWYQQALGQGPQFIFQYYEEEERQRGNFPDRFSGHQFPNYSSELNVNALLLGDSALYLCASSTLANSYEQYFGPGTRLTVT.

This clonotype was seen once. The rearrangement links TRBV5-1 to TRBJ1-3; D not certain. The CDR3 has 14 residues. In germline, CDR1 is SGHRS, CDR2 YFSETQ. The ends were cut back, 3 bases at V and 4 bases at J, with 11 bases in the middle. Here the CDR3 reads CASSSPSAGNTIYF. DNA of the CDR3: TGCGCCAGCAGCTCTCCATCCGCAGGAAACACCATATATTTT.

The V and J genes are TRBV29-1 and TRBJ2-5; 12 nucleotides line up with TRBD2. The CDR3 is 16 amino acids. Germline V lookup: CDR1 SQVTM, CDR2 ANQGSEA. Germline trimming cut 6 bases from V and 5 bases from J; bases unmatched to any gene: 13. The CDR3 loop is CSVALAGGARWETQYF. The CDR3 DNA reads TGCAGCGTCGCACTAGCGGGAGGAGCGAGGTGGGAGACCCAGTACTTC.

The gene calls are TRBV7-9 and TRBJ2-6; 7 bases map to TRBD1. Per germline, CDR1 SEHNR and CDR2 FQNEAQ (reference sequence). There are 16 residues in the CDR3. Trimming at V came to 5 bases and at J to 0 bases, leaving 4 bases not matched to a gene. The CDR3 here is CASSQGESSGANVLTF. For the CDR3, the DNA is TGTGCCAGCAGCCAGGGGGAGAGCTCTGGGGCCAACGTCCTGACTTTC.

The chain combines TRBV3-1 with TRBJ2-5, with TRBD2 matching 7 bases. CDR1 and CDR2 from the germline V gene are LGHDT and YNNKEL (reference sequence). This CDR3 contains 15 residues. Losses at the gene ends were 2 bases for V and 2 bases for J; bases not matched to a gene: 5. In DNA form, the CDR3 reads TGTGCCAGCAGCCAATTAACTAGCGCACAAGAGACCCAGTACTTC. This encodes CASSQLTSAQETQYF.

This rearrangement joins TRBV7-3 to TRBJ1-6; TRBD1 is a possible D gene (5 bases). The V and J ends lost 5 bases and 9 bases respectively, with 14 bases between them. Germline CDR1 and CDR2: SGHTA and FQGTGA. CDR3 size: 14 residues. The CDR3 here is CASSEGQTFSPLHF. The CDR3 DNA follows: TGTGCCAGCAGCGAGGGGCAGACCTTTTCACCCCTCCACTTT.

This rearrangement joins TRBV29-1 to TRBJ2-1, with a tentative D call TRBD1 (6 bases). Trimming shortened V by 4 bases and J by 10 bases, and 17 bases separated the two germline ends. Germline V gene data show CDR1 as SQVTM and CDR2 as ANQGSEA. The CDR3 sequence is 13 residues long. The CDR3: CSVGRDNSREQFF. The CDR3 coding sequence is TGCAGCGTTGGCCGGGACAATAGCAGGGAGCAGTTCTTC.

As concerns this clonotype: Given a much more abundant clone one base away, this may be a read error. The rearrangement links TRBV7-9 to TRBJ2-5; D is undetermined. The CDR3 runs 12 residues. Germline V gives CDR1 SEHNR, CDR2 FQNEAQ (reference sequence). V was clipped by 8 bases and J by 5 bases, with 12 bases between them. CDR3 sequence reads: CASRVSVETQYF. The CDR3 coding sequence is TGTGCCAGCCGAGTCAGTGTGGAGACCCAGTACTTC.

V and J are TRBV19 and TRBJ2-2; D not certain. The CDR3 spans 12 residues. Per germline, CDR1 LNHDA and CDR2 SQIVND (reference sequence). Trimming removed 9 bases from V and 8 bases from J, with 13 bases in between. The CDR3 coding sequence is TGTGCCAGCCCAAGGGCCGCTGGGGAGCTGTTTTTT. This sequence encodes CASPRAAGELFF.

This clonotype was detected a few times. The CDR3 loop is CASTGTVRETQYF. The CDR3 nucleotides are TGTGCCAGTACAGGTACCGTTCGGGAGACCCAGTACTTC. The chain joins TRBV19 to TRBJ2-5, with D unresolved. The CDR3 is made up of 13 amino acids. Germline-derived CDR1 and CDR2 are LNHDA and SQIVND (reference sequence). V lost 7 bases to trimming and J lost 5 bases, with 14 bases between them.

This clonotype was counted a few times. The genes are TRBV6-5 and TRBJ1-6; D gene uncertain. The CDR3 is 13 amino acids. Germline CDR1 and CDR2: MNHEY and SVGAGI. V was cut by 4 bases and J by 8 bases, with 9 bases left in between. CDR3 region: CASSFRVDSPLHF. The DNA for the CDR3 is TGTGCCAGCAGTTTTAGGGTCGATTCACCCCTCCACTTT.

This chain uses TRBV10-3 with TRBJ1-2; D perhaps matches TRBD1 (6 bases). Trimming cost V 7 bases and J 7 bases, with 16 bases left between them. There are 13 residues in the CDR3. Looked up from germline, CDR1 is ENHRY and CDR2 is SYGVKD. The CDR3 nucleotides read TGTGCCATCACCCCCGGGGGGGCTATTGGCTACACCTTC. Protein: CAITPGGAIGYTF.

This chain uses TRBV14 with TRBJ1-6; tentative D call: TRBD1 (5 bases). The CDR3 is made up of 14 amino acids. V lost 5 bases, J lost 7 bases, and 12 bases lay in between. Germline CDR1 reads SGHDN; CDR2 reads FVKESK. The DNA for the CDR3 is TGTGCCAGCAGCGGCCGTTGGGGGAATTCACCCCTCCACTTT. Amino acid sequence: CASSGRWGNSPLHF.

Notes on this clonotype: This may arise from a read error, as a much more abundant clone is one base away. The V gene is TRBV7-9, the J gene TRBJ2-6; 7 positions agree with TRBD2. Germline CDR1 is SEHNR and CDR2 is FQNEAQ (reference sequence). With 5 bases clipped from V and 6 bases from J, the junction kept 4 bases outside the gene matches. CDR3 size: 14 residues. In DNA, the CDR3 is TGTGCCAGCAGCCCGGCGGGAGTGGCCAACGTCCTGACTTTC. It codes for CASSPAGVANVLTF.

The chain is built from TRBV11-2 and TRBJ2-5; TRBD2 might be the D (6 bases). V shed 8 bases and J shed 4 bases, with 17 bases lying between them. Germline lookup yields CDR1 SGHAT and CDR2 FQNNGV. The CDR3 runs to 14 residues. The CDR3 loop is CASGDGARGETQYF. CDR3 in DNA: TGTGCCAGCGGCGACGGGGCGCGGGGAGAGACCCAGTACTTC.